Listed below are T cell receptor beta chains from one sample, sequenced in a study of T cell changes during pregnancy in multiple sclerosis. Sequenced by immunoSEQ multiplex PCR; TCRdb stores in-frame clones only, minus some. The sample records over 25,000 clones, 89% being singletons. The sample in question was CD8+ T cells from peripheral blood mononuclear cells, obtained in the third trimester of pregnancy. These receptor sequences come from a female donor with multiple sclerosis, enrolled in a pregnancy study. CDR3s include the opening cysteine and the closing phenylalanine or tryptophan. A D gene is named only where the DNA matches it firmly. Expanded clones get a size class; other rows say once, few or many, or leave the size out.

clone size: -
J gene: TRBJ2-7
D gene: -
V gene: TRBV7-9
CDR3 DNA: TGTGCCAGCAGCCCGACGGACAACTCCTACGAGCAGTACTTC
CDR3 protein: CASSPTDNSYEQYF

clone size: -
J gene: TRBJ2-3
D gene: TRBD2
V gene: TRBV28
CDR3 DNA: TGTGCCAGCAGCCTTAGCGGGAGCGACACAGATACGCAGTATTTT
CDR3 protein: CASSLSGSDTDTQYF

clone size: -
J gene: TRBJ2-7
D gene: TRBD1
V gene: TRBV7-9
CDR3 DNA: TGTGCCAGCAGCTTACAGGACAGGGCACACGAGCAGTACTTC
CDR3 protein: CASSLQDRAHEQYF

clone size: -
J gene: TRBJ2-2
D gene: TRBD2
V gene: TRBV29-1
CDR3 DNA: TGCAGCGCTCCTGGAGCGGGAGGGGGGACCGGGGAGCTGTTTTTT
CDR3 protein: CSAPGAGGGTGELFF

clone size: -
J gene: TRBJ1-1
D gene: TRBD1
V gene: TRBV28
CDR3 DNA: TGTGCCAGCAGTGGGCGACAGGGTGGGCAAGCTTTCTTT
CDR3 protein: CASSGRQGGQAFF

clone size: -
J gene: TRBJ2-2
D gene: -
V gene: TRBV7-8
CDR3 DNA: TGTGCCAGCAGCTTAGACGGGGGGCCGGGCACCGGGGAGCTGTTTTTT
CDR3 protein: CASSLDGGPGTGELFF

clone size: -
J gene: TRBJ2-7
D gene: -
V gene: TRBV28
CDR3 DNA: TGTGCCAGCAGTTTGGGAGGAGCGGGCTACGAGCAGTACTTC
CDR3 protein: CASSLGGAGYEQYF

clone size: -
J gene: TRBJ1-2
D gene: -
V gene: TRBV28
CDR3 DNA: TGTGCCAGCAGTTTAGGAGATGGCTACACCTTC
CDR3 protein: CASSLGDGYTF

clone size: once
J gene: TRBJ2-3
D gene: TRBD2
V gene: TRBV5-1
CDR3 DNA: TGCGCCAGCAGCTTGGAGGGACTAGAGAGGCGAGATACGCAGTATTTT
CDR3 protein: CASSLEGLERRDTQYF

clone size: -
J gene: TRBJ2-5
D gene: TRBD2
V gene: TRBV2
CDR3 DNA: TGTGCCAGCAGTGAGATTCGGGCGGGAGGCGGAGAGACCCAGTACTTC
CDR3 protein: CASSEIRAGGGETQYF

clone size: -
J gene: TRBJ2-1
D gene: -
V gene: TRBV27
CDR3 DNA: TGTGCCAGCAGTTTAGGAGGGAGTTATTCCTACAATGAGCAGTTCTTC
CDR3 protein: CASSLGGSYSYNEQFF

clone size: -
J gene: TRBJ2-7
D gene: TRBD1
V gene: TRBV6-1
CDR3 DNA: TGTGCCAGCAGTGAAGTGTTAAGCCGGGACAGAACCTACGAGCAGTACTTC
CDR3 protein: CASSEVLSRDRTYEQYF

clone size: -
J gene: TRBJ1-1
D gene: TRBD1
V gene: TRBV27
CDR3 DNA: TGTGCCAGCAGTCCGGGACAGGTAAACACTGAAGCTTTCTTT
CDR3 protein: CASSPGQVNTEAFF

clone size: -
J gene: TRBJ1-1
D gene: TRBD1
V gene: TRBV28
CDR3 DNA: TGTGCCAGCACCCGGACAGGGGGCCTCACTGAAGCTTTCTTT
CDR3 protein: CASTRTGGLTEAFF

clone size: -
J gene: TRBJ2-3
D gene: TRBD1
V gene: TRBV2
CDR3 DNA: TGTGCCAGCAGTGAAGCGGGAAAATGGACAGGGAGCGCAGATACGCAGTATTTT
CDR3 protein: CASSEAGKWTGSADTQYF

clone size: -
J gene: TRBJ1-2
D gene: TRBD1
V gene: TRBV9
CDR3 DNA: TGTGCCAGCAGCGCCGGACAGGTCTATGGCTACACCTTC
CDR3 protein: CASSAGQVYGYTF

clone size: -
J gene: TRBJ2-5
D gene: TRBD2
V gene: TRBV9
CDR3 DNA: TGTGCCAGCAGCTCCACCGGGGGGGCTGGAGAGACCCAGTACTTC
CDR3 protein: CASSSTGGAGETQYF

clone size: -
J gene: TRBJ1-1
D gene: -
V gene: TRBV11-2
CDR3 DNA: TGTGCCAGCAGCTTAACAGGGAATGAAGCTTTCTTT
CDR3 protein: CASSLTGNEAFF

clone size: -
J gene: TRBJ2-3
D gene: -
V gene: TRBV6-1
CDR3 DNA: TGTGCCAGCAGTGAATCGGGTAGCACAGATACGCAGTATTTT
CDR3 protein: CASSESGSTDTQYF

clone size: -
J gene: TRBJ2-7
D gene: TRBD1
V gene: TRBV5-5
CDR3 DNA: TGTGCCAGCAGCTTGGGCCTCGGGACAGGGGGCGAGCAGTACTTC
CDR3 protein: CASSLGLGTGGEQYF

clone size: -
J gene: TRBJ2-7
D gene: TRBD2
V gene: TRBV27
CDR3 DNA: TGTGCCAGCAGTTTATCGGCCGGGAGGGCCCAGGGCGAGCAGTACTTC
CDR3 protein: CASSLSAGRAQGEQYF

clone size: -
J gene: TRBJ2-3
D gene: -
V gene: TRBV27
CDR3 DNA: TGTGCCAGCAGTCCGATGGGGGGGCGCACAGATACGCAGTATTTT
CDR3 protein: CASSPMGGRTDTQYF

clone size: -
J gene: TRBJ1-1
D gene: TRBD1
V gene: TRBV7-3
CDR3 DNA: TGTGCCAGCAGCATCACAGGGGGCGCCTCTGAAGCTTTCTTT
CDR3 protein: CASSITGGASEAFF